The 21 T cell receptor beta chains given below trace back to one sample, sequenced in a study of blood T cell repertoires in COVID-19. Sequencing used immunoSEQ multiplex PCR; TCRdb keeps in-frame clones, though not all of them. The table has about 210,000 clones, 88% seen once. The sequencing sample was made of peripheral blood. The receptor set was obtained from a man aged 18 to 30 with active or convalescent COVID-19.

Only one count was recorded for this clone. This sequence joins TRBV4-1 and TRBJ2-7; 10 positions match TRBD1. V shed 7 bases, J shed 7 bases, and the junction held 10 bases outside the gene matches. CDR1 is MGHRA and CDR2 is YSYEKL in the germline V gene. The CDR3 runs 14 residues. CDR3 loop: CASTPGTGVWEQYF. CDR3 bases: TGCGCCAGCACCCCCGGGACAGGGGTCTGGGAGCAGTACTTC.

This sequence joins TRBV2 and TRBJ2-2, with 10 bases lining up with TRBD1. CDR1 SNHLY and CDR2 FYNNEI come from the germline V gene. The CDR3 sequence is 15 residues long. V gave up 6 bases and J gave up 7 bases; unmatched junction bases: 8. The CDR3 sequence is CASRATGGSDGELFF. The CDR3 region has the DNA TGTGCCAGCAGGGCGACAGGGGGCTCGGACGGGGAGCTGTTTTTT.

The chain is built from TRBV9 and TRBJ2-1; 8 nucleotides align to TRBD2. This CDR3 has 19 amino acids. The ends lost 0 bases at V and 8 bases at J; junction bases unmatched: 19. Germline V gives CDR1 SGDLS, CDR2 YYNGEE. This CDR3 is CASSVGSPAVGGRSDEQFF. The CDR3 DNA reads TGTGCCAGCAGCGTAGGATCACCGGCCGTCGGCGGGAGGTCCGATGAGCAGTTCTTC.

CDR3 DNA sequence: TGTGCCAGCAGCTTCTACCCAGCGGGAGGGCATGAGCAGTTCTTC. Its translation is CASSFYPAGGHEQFF. The rearrangement joins TRBV7-9 to TRBJ2-1; 10 bases match TRBD2. Germline V lookup: CDR1 SEHNR, CDR2 FQNEAQ (reference sequence). The CDR3 sequence is 15 residues long. V was clipped by 3 bases and J by 8 bases; unmatched bases: 7.

This chain uses TRBV15 with TRBJ2-3; 7 bases match TRBD2. V shed 1 base and J 3 bases; nucleotides not matched to a gene: 22. Germline values: CDR1 LNHNV, CDR2 YYDKDF (reference sequence). The CDR3 length is 21 residues. The CDR3, as DNA: TGTGCCACCAGCAGAGGCAGGGAGGGGAGACAAAGGACTAAATCTACAGATACGCAGTATTTT. This gives the protein CATSRGREGRQRTKSTDTQYF.

The rearrangement uses TRBV5-1 and TRBJ2-7; D gene ambiguous. Looked up from germline, CDR1 is SGHRS and CDR2 is YFSETQ. This CDR3 has 13 residues. V gave up 1 base and J gave up 1 base, with 6 bases separating them. CDR3 sequence reads: CASSLFSSYEQYF. The CDR3 DNA sequence: TGCGCCAGCAGCTTGTTTTCTTCCTACGAGCAGTACTTC.

The J gene is TRBJ2-6, the V gene TRBV5-1; D is unresolved. The CDR3 is made up of 18 amino acids. Trimming shortened V by 0 bases and J by 1 base, and 14 bases separated the two germline ends. Germline values: CDR1 SGHRS, CDR2 YFSETQ. The CDR3 reads CASSLGAIHGSGANVLTF. CDR3 bases: TGCGCCAGCAGCTTGGGCGCCATCCACGGGTCTGGGGCCAACGTCCTGACTTTC.

The genes are TRBV7-2 and TRBJ2-3; no reliable D call. The V gene's germline CDR1 is SGHTA and CDR2 FQGNSA. The CDR3 runs to 14 residues. With 2 bases removed from V and 3 bases from J, the gap between germline ends came to 9 bases. The CDR3 loop reads CASSLSTSTDTQYF. In nucleotides, the CDR3 is TGTGCCAGCAGCTTAAGTACTTCGACAGATACGCAGTATTTT.

J is TRBJ1-6 and V is TRBV7-9, with 11 bases lining up with TRBD1. This CDR3 contains 18 residues. Germline lookup yields CDR1 SEHNR and CDR2 FQNEAQ (reference sequence). Losses at the gene ends were 3 bases for V and 0 bases for J; bases not matched to a gene: 4. The CDR3: CASSLGQGDRSYNSPLHF. The CDR3 bases are TGTGCCAGCAGCTTGGGACAGGGGGATCGCTCCTATAATTCACCCCTCCACTTT.

J is TRBJ2-7 and V is TRBV7-2; 7 nucleotides align to TRBD1. The CDR3 extends over 16 amino acids. The germline gives CDR1 SGHTA, CDR2 FQGNSA. The J segment lost 4 bases and the V segment lost 4 bases, leaving 13 bases of the junction unmatched. The CDR3 region is CASSSAGQDGFYEQYF. Written as DNA, the CDR3 is TGTGCCAGCAGCTCAGCCGGACAGGATGGCTTTTACGAGCAGTACTTC. Full variable domain (outside the CDR3, taken from reference TRBV7-2 and TRBJ2-7): GAGVSQSPSNKVTEKGKDVELRCDPISGHTALYWYRQSLGQGLEFLIYFQGNSAPDKSGLPSDRFSAERTGGSVSTLTIQRTQQEDSAVYLCASSSAGQDGFYEQYFGPGTRLTVT.

The rearrangement joins TRBV5-1 to TRBJ2-5, with 7 bases that match TRBD1. The CDR3 has 15 residues. After removal of 4 bases from V and 2 bases from J, the junction contained 8 bases not matched to a gene. The germline CDR1 and CDR2 sequences are SGHRS and YFSETQ. In nucleotides, the CDR3 is TGCGCCAGCAGCCCCGCCGGGACAGTGCAAGAGACCCAGTACTTC. Its protein is CASSPAGTVQETQYF.

This clone turned up a few times. The chain carries TRBV27 and TRBJ2-1; a weak D match, TRBD2 (6 bases). Germline CDR1 reads MNHEY; CDR2 reads SMNVEV (reference sequence). The CDR3 sequence is 16 residues long. The V gene lost 6 bases and the J gene lost 8 bases, with 23 bases spanning the gap. The chain's CDR3 is CASSSKFGGAADEQFF. The CDR3 DNA reads as TGTGCCAGCAGCTCAAAATTTGGCGGGGCCGCAGATGAGCAGTTCTTC.

The V call is TRBV5-1, the J call TRBJ1-1, with D perhaps matching TRBD1 (5 bases). Trimming took 4 bases from V and 0 from J, leaving 13 bases between them. The CDR3 covers 15 residues. The V gene's germline CDR1 is SGHRS and CDR2 YFSETQ. The CDR3 region is CASSPTGGMNTEAFF. CDR3 DNA: TGCGCCAGCAGCCCTACAGGTGGAATGAACACTGAAGCTTTCTTT.

This chain uses TRBV7-9 with TRBJ1-1, with a tentative D call TRBD1 (6 bases). V gave up 3 bases and J gave up 6 bases, with 11 bases separating them. Germline CDR1 and CDR2: SEHNR and FQNEAQ (reference sequence). CDR3 length: 13 residues. The CDR3 DNA is TGTGCCAGCAGCTTCACAGGGTCCTCTGAAGCTTTCTTT. It codes for CASSFTGSSEAFF.

The chain couples TRBV7-2 to TRBJ2-3, with D possibly TRBD1 on 6 matching bases. CDR3 size: 16 residues. V lost 5 bases, J lost 5 bases, and 20 bases lay in between. Germline V gene data show CDR1 as SGHTA and CDR2 as FQGNSA. This chain's CDR3 is CASSPDSLRSGDTQYF. The CDR3 DNA reads as TGTGCCAGCAGCCCGGACAGTCTAAGGTCGGGAGATACGCAGTATTTT.

V and J are TRBV5-1 and TRBJ2-1; 8 bases fit TRBD1. This CDR3 contains 15 residues. Germline V gene sequence: CDR1 SGHRS, CDR2 YFSETQ. J gave up 0 bases and V 4 bases, and 3 bases lay outside the gene matches. CDR3 amino acids: CASSQGAISYNEQFF. The DNA of the CDR3 is TGCGCCAGCAGCCAGGGGGCGATCTCCTACAATGAGCAGTTCTTC.

V is TRBV19 and J is TRBJ1-5; D unresolved. Trimming left V 4 bases short and J 5 bases short, with 9 bases between. Germline V gene lookup returns CDR1 LNHDA and CDR2 SQIVND (reference sequence). The CDR3 sequence is 13 residues long. CDR3 nucleotide sequence: TGTGCCAGTAGTACCGAGAGAGATCAGCCCCAGCATTTT. This codes for CASSTERDQPQHF.

The V and J genes are TRBV11-1 and TRBJ2-7, with a tentative D call TRBD2 (6 bases). Trimming removed 4 bases at V and 4 bases at J, with 11 bases between. The CDR3 loop spans 13 amino acids. From germline, CDR1 is SGHAT and CDR2 FQDESV (reference sequence). CDR3 sequence (DNA): TGTGCCAGCAGCTCGGGAGTTCCGTACGAGCAGTACTTC. This encodes CASSSGVPYEQYF.

This chain uses TRBV7-9 with TRBJ2-1; tentatively, D is TRBD2 (5 bases). V was trimmed by 4 bases and J by 5 bases, leaving 15 bases between them. The CDR3 totals 15 residues. Germline V gene data show CDR1 as SEHNR and CDR2 as FQNEAQ (reference sequence). CDR3 protein: CASSSPGLIDNEQFF. In nucleotides, the CDR3 is TGTGCCAGCAGCTCCCCAGGACTCATAGACAATGAGCAGTTCTTC.

This sequence joins TRBV5-6 and TRBJ2-2; TRBD1 aligns across 9 bases. Germline CDR1 and CDR2: SGHDT and YYEEEE. Trimming removed 3 bases from V and 6 bases from J; junction bases left unmatched: 6. This CDR3 contains 15 residues. Here the CDR3 DNA reads TGTGCCAGCAGCTGGGGACAGGGTGTCGCCGGGGAGCTGTTTTTT. It specifies CASSWGQGVAGELFF.

The CDR3 nucleotides read TGTGCCAGCTCCTGGGACGCGACAGGGGCGCGAGAGACCCAGTACTTC. It codes for CASSWDATGARETQYF. This rearrangement joins TRBV27 to TRBJ2-5; TRBD1 aligns across 8 bases. The V segment lost 8 bases and the J segment 4 bases; nucleotides outside the gene matches: 15. The CDR3 consists of 16 residues. Germline lookup yields CDR1 MNHEY and CDR2 SMNVEV (reference sequence).